The source of this T cell receptor (beta chain) is a study of CD8+CD57+ T cells in acquired aplastic anemia. Overall study context: DNA from sorted CD4+ and CD8+ cells averaged roughly 3.2 ug. On average, healthy donors gave 10 million to 14 million reads for CD4+ cells. Study conclusions and caveats: Shared by patients and controls, fewer than 30 CD8+ CDR3s were abundant in patients.

This clonotype has only a few counts. As yet, its antigen is unknown. V lost 4 bases and J 4 bases, leaving 15 bases between the germline ends. This CDR3 has 14 amino acids. Germline V CDR1 and CDR2: SQVTM, ANQGSEA. Genomic DNA constituted the template upon which TCR beta VDJ and CDR3 profiling was performed. MiXCR was run by TCRdb on the reads, yielding one entry per CDR3 protein. The sample holds approximately 170,000 distinct CDR3 sequences, approximately 49% seen once. This chain connects TRBV29-1 to TRBJ2-3; weak D call: TRBD1 (6 bases). This clonotype was sampled from a human donor in good health, serving as a control. Sequencing input: sorted CD4+, CD8+, or CD8+CD57+ T cells (not recorded which) from PBMCs. The CDR3 bases are TGCAGCGTTGGTTGGCAGGGGAGTCCAGATACGCAGTATTTT. Its protein product is CSVGWQGSPDTQYF.